These 9 T cell receptor beta chains were sequenced from one sample in a study of T cells in tumors after PD-1 blockade (dated by TCRdb to about 2019). The sample's time point, from its label and the paper: before anti-PD-1 therapy. Libraries were prepared through the immunoSEQ multiplex PCR assay. The clones in this table, taken by TCRdb from immuneACCESS, are in-frame only. Not every clone is retained; where verified, under half of the shortfall comes from an unresolved V gene, and the cause of the rest is unknown. A total of around 51,000 clones appear in this sample, about 85% of them only once. The ten largest clonotypes hold about 3.8% of the sample. Specimen: PBMCs, collected before anti-PD-1 treatment. These receptors all come from a human donor with basal cell carcinoma.

The table lists this clone with a few counts. This sequence joins TRBV19 and TRBJ2-4, with TRBD2 identical over 13 bases. Germline V lookup: CDR1 LNHDA, CDR2 SQIVND (reference sequence). The CDR3 consists of 22 residues. The ends lost 0 bases at V and 2 bases at J; junction bases unmatched: 16. The CDR3 loop reads CASSIDLLGLAGERGSKNIQYF. The CDR3 DNA is TGTGCCAGTAGTATAGATCTTCTCGGACTAGCGGGGGAAAGGGGGTCCAAAAACATTCAGTACTTC.

CDR3 bases: TGTGCCACCAGCAAAGGTACAGGGCGAATAGATCAGCCCCAGCATTTT. Protein product: CATSKGTGRIDQPQHF. The V gene is TRBV15, the J gene TRBJ1-5; D is perhaps TRBD1 (6 bases). This CDR3 is 16 amino acids long. The V and J ends lost 4 bases and 5 bases respectively, with 18 bases between them. The V gene's germline CDR1 is LNHNV and CDR2 YYDKDF (reference sequence).

V is TRBV28 and J is TRBJ2-3, with 11 positions matching TRBD2. The V gene's germline CDR1 is MDHEN and CDR2 SYDVKM. The CDR3 has 19 amino acids. V lost 5 bases and J lost 5; bases outside the gene matches: 18. CDR3 region: CASSASNLAGGDEQDTQYF. Written as DNA, the CDR3 is TGTGCCAGCAGTGCCTCCAACTTAGCGGGGGGGGATGAACAAGATACGCAGTATTTT.

The chain recombines TRBV6-2 or TRBV6-3 with TRBJ2-1; D unresolved. The V end was cut by 5 bases, the J end by 2 bases, with 13 bases between. CDR3 length: 15 amino acids. Germline V gene sequence: CDR1 MNHEY, CDR2 SVGEGT. This chain's CDR3 is CASSSQSRAYNEQFF. The CDR3 DNA sequence: TGTGCCAGCAGTAGCCAAAGCCGGGCCTACAATGAGCAGTTCTTC.

The chain joins TRBV5-1 to TRBJ2-2; D call uncertain. This CDR3 has 12 amino acids. V was shortened by 4 bases and J by 2 bases, with 3 bases between the two germline ends. Germline V gene sequence: CDR1 SGHRS, CDR2 YFSETQ. The CDR3 loop is CASSGNTGELFF. CDR3 DNA: TGCGCCAGCAGCGGAAACACCGGGGAGCTGTTTTTT.

CDR3 nucleotides: TGTGCCAGCAGTGAATTTGGGGCAGGGGAGGCAGATACGCAGTATTTT. Its translation is CASSEFGAGEADTQYF. This chain links TRBV2 with TRBJ2-3; D assignment may be TRBD1 or TRBD2 (6 bases each). The germline V gene has CDR1 SNHLY and CDR2 FYNNEI. This CDR3 is built from 16 residues. V was cut by 2 bases and J by 4 bases, with 16 bases left in between.

This chain connects TRBV5-5 to TRBJ2-3, with D possibly matching TRBD2 (6 bases). Germline V gives CDR1 SGHKS, CDR2 YYEKEE (reference sequence). The V gene lost 7 bases and the J gene lost 4 bases, with 22 bases spanning the gap. The CDR3 consists of 16 residues. CDR3 nucleotide sequence: TGTGCCAGCCGCTGGTTGAGGACCCTAGCGTCAGATACGCAGTATTTT. It yields the protein CASRWLRTLASDTQYF.

Turning to this clone: This same CDR3 is encoded by further DNA sequences in the sample. The V gene is TRBV19, the J gene TRBJ1-1; D possibly corresponds to TRBD1 (6 bases). This CDR3 spans 13 amino acids. The V and J ends lost 1 base and 4 bases respectively, with 7 bases between them. Germline V gives CDR1 LNHDA, CDR2 SQIVND (reference sequence). The CDR3 spells CASSIGTATEAFF. CDR3 coding DNA: TGTGCCAGTAGTATAGGGACAGCCACTGAAGCTTTCTTT.

The chain recombines TRBV29-1 with TRBJ2-7; D remains unclear. Per the germline V gene, CDR1 is SQVTM and CDR2 is ANQGSEA. The CDR3 consists of 13 residues. Deletions cut 4 bases from V and 0 bases from J, with 10 bases between. The CDR3 is CSVVGAISYEQYF. The DNA of the CDR3 is TGCAGCGTTGTCGGCGCGATCTCCTACGAGCAGTACTTC.